A single sample gave rise to the 15 T cell receptor beta chains below, sequenced in a study of blood T cell repertoires in COVID-19. Generated by immunoSEQ multiplex PCR, the TCRdb table keeps only in-frame clones and is missing some. Of approximately 330,000 clones in the sample, almost 90% were seen once. The source material was peripheral blood. These receptors all stem from a woman aged 40 to 49 with COVID-19, enrolled during active disease.

The genes are TRBV28 and TRBJ2-3; D is undetermined. Trimming removed 7 bases at V and 6 bases at J, with 14 bases between. Looked up from germline, CDR1 is MDHEN and CDR2 is SYDVKM. CDR3 size: 13 residues. In DNA form, the CDR3 reads TGTGCCAGCACCCCAGGTCCCATCGATACGCAGTATTTT. Its protein product is CASTPGPIDTQYF.

The chain carries TRBV4-2 and TRBJ2-4; tentatively, D is TRBD2 (5 bases). V was shortened by 4 bases and J by 7 bases, with 11 bases between the two germline ends. The CDR3 sequence is 13 residues long. Germline V gene data show CDR1 as LGHNA and CDR2 as YNFKEQ. CDR3 DNA: TGTGCCAGCAGCCTCGGACTGTTTAACATTCAGTACTTC. It yields the protein CASSLGLFNIQYF.

The chain recombines TRBV7-8 with TRBJ2-1; D is ambiguous. CDR1 is SGHVS and CDR2 is FQNEAQ in the germline V gene. This CDR3 is 13 amino acids long. V lost 3 bases and J 4 bases, leaving 7 bases between the germline ends. The CDR3 region has the DNA TGTGCCAGCAGCTTGGTACTATACAATGAGCAGTTCTTC. Protein: CASSLVLYNEQFF.

The chain recombines TRBV5-1 with TRBJ1-1; TRBD1 agrees at 8 bases. This CDR3 has 14 residues. Trimming took 2 bases from V and 6 from J; bases not matched to a gene: 6. Germline CDR1 is SGHRS and CDR2 is YFSETQ. CDR3 protein: CASSFQGASAEAFF. The CDR3 DNA sequence: TGCGCCAGCAGCTTTCAGGGGGCGTCCGCTGAAGCTTTCTTT.

This clone occurred a few times. The V and J genes are TRBV5-4 and TRBJ1-5; D might be TRBD1 (6 bases). Trimming shortened V by 4 bases and J by 6 bases, and 14 bases separated the two germline ends. Per germline, CDR1 SGHNT and CDR2 YYREEE (reference sequence). The CDR3 is 14 residues long. The CDR3 loop reads CASSSNRDGQPQHF. For the CDR3, the DNA is TGTGCCAGCAGCAGCAACAGGGACGGTCAGCCCCAGCATTTT.

This rearrangement joins TRBV30 to TRBJ1-2; 12 bases agree with TRBD1. V was clipped by 6 bases and J by 8 bases; unmatched bases: 10. CDR1 and CDR2 (germline): GTSNPN, SVGIG (reference sequence). This CDR3 is built from 14 residues. This chain's CDR3 is CACFRDRGRRGYTF. CDR3 DNA sequence: TGTGCCTGCTTCCGGGACAGGGGGCGACGGGGCTACACCTTC.

The V gene is TRBV28, the J gene TRBJ2-2, with D possibly matching TRBD1 (6 bases). The CDR3 totals 15 residues. In germline, CDR1 is MDHEN, CDR2 SYDVKM. Trimming cost V 2 bases and J 3 bases, with 10 bases left between them. The CDR3 DNA reads as TGTGCCAGCAGTTTAGGGGACACCCACACCGGGGAGCTGTTTTTT. Protein sequence: CASSLGDTHTGELFF.

The V gene is TRBV12-3 or TRBV12-4, the J gene TRBJ1-2, with D perhaps TRBD1 (6 bases). V lost 2 bases to trimming and J lost 7 bases, with 11 bases between them. The CDR3 extends over 13 amino acids. The chain's CDR3 is CASSLQGPSGYTF. CDR3 nucleotide sequence: TGTGCCAGCAGTTTACAGGGGCCCAGTGGCTACACCTTC.

This clone was picked up one time. The rearrangement uses TRBV28 and TRBJ1-2; weak D call: TRBD1 (6 bases). CDR1 and CDR2 from the germline V gene are MDHEN and SYDVKM. The ends were cut back, 2 bases at V and 2 bases at J, with 9 bases in the middle. The CDR3 runs 14 residues. The CDR3 nucleotides read TGTGCCAGCAGTTTAAACAGGGTCAACTATGGCTACACCTTC. This codes for CASSLNRVNYGYTF.

The gene calls are TRBV28 and TRBJ2-7; 8 bases align to TRBD2. Germline values: CDR1 MDHEN, CDR2 SYDVKM. Trimming took 4 bases from V and 3 from J; bases not matched to a gene: 14. The CDR3 is 17 amino acids. The CDR3 bases are TGTGCCAGCAGTTCCTTACCCCGGGGGGGCTTTCACTACGAGCAGTACTTC. Its translation: CASSSLPRGGFHYEQYF.

The chain has TRBV28 and TRBJ1-2, with 11 nucleotides matching TRBD1. Germline assignment: CDR1 MDHEN and CDR2 SYDVKM. The ends lost 5 bases at V and 5 bases at J; junction bases unmatched: 13. This CDR3 has 17 amino acids. For the CDR3, the DNA is TGTGCCAGCAGTCTACCCTCGGGACAGGGGGTTGGTTATGGCTACACCTTC. Translated, it gives CASSLPSGQGVGYGYTF.

The chain links TRBV19 to TRBJ1-5, with D uncertain. The CDR3 is 14 amino acids. Germline V gene data show CDR1 as LNHDA and CDR2 as SQIVND (reference sequence). V was pared by 7 bases and J by 0 bases, with 10 bases between. CDR3 sequence reads: CASNRGNSNQPQHF. For the CDR3, the DNA is TGTGCCAGTAACCGAGGGAATAGCAATCAGCCCCAGCATTTT.

This chain joins TRBV20-1 and TRBJ2-7, with 8 bases lining up with TRBD2. Germline-derived CDR1 and CDR2 are DFQATT and SNEGSKA (reference sequence). V shed 3 bases, J shed 4 bases, and the junction held 8 bases outside the gene matches. CDR3 length equals 14 residues. CDR3 sequence reads: CSASRREVPYEQYF. The CDR3 region has the DNA TGCAGTGCTAGTAGGCGGGAGGTTCCGTACGAGCAGTACTTC.

This clone has at least ten counts. The chain recombines TRBV27 with TRBJ1-5; a weak D match, TRBD1 (5 bases). CDR3 length: 15 residues. V shed 6 bases and J shed 5 bases, with 17 bases lying between them. Per germline, CDR1 MNHEY and CDR2 SMNVEV (reference sequence). The CDR3 sequence: CASRGTGVSHQPQHF. The CDR3 bases are TGTGCCAGCAGGGGGACGGGGGTATCTCATCAGCCCCAGCATTTT.

This chain links TRBV10-3 with TRBJ1-3; D unclear. V lost 3 bases and J 3 bases, leaving 6 bases between the germline ends. The germline CDR1 and CDR2 sequences are ENHRY and SYGVKD. This CDR3 region has 13 residues. The CDR3 region has the DNA TGTGCCATCAGTGAAACGGGTGGAAACACCATATATTTT. Amino acids: CAISETGGNTIYF.